This T cell receptor (beta chain) was sequenced during a study of blood T cells in healthy people across ages. Sample-barcoded 5' priming and a J-beta primer mix drove a second PCR of about 6 to 12 cycles. TCRdb called the 5' RACE reads again in MiXCR, with one record for every CDR3 protein. This repertoire shows around 800,000 distinct CDR3 sequences, roughly 26% found once; its top ten account for around 3%. Germline CDR1 reads LGHNA; CDR2 reads YNFKEQ. Trimming took off 5 bases at V and 5 bases at J, with 15 bases between the two ends. The CDR3 is 14 amino acids. The sample was also reused in another study, on T cells of mothers and their children. That work states: The extracted RNA was employed in its entirety for cDNA synthesis, at roughly 1.4 ug per 15 ul.

Sequencing was performed on blood. The chain employs TRBV4-2 and TRBJ2-5, with D perhaps TRBD1 (6 bases). This sequence was found in a boy aged 10-17 years in good health. CDR3 sequence reads: CASSVKLGAETQYF. Here the CDR3 DNA reads TGTGCCAGCAGCGTCAAATTGGGGGCGGAGACCCAGTACTTC.